The 16 T cell receptor beta chains listed next were all sequenced from one sample in a study of blood T cell repertoires in COVID-19. Method: immunoSEQ multiplex PCR; TCRdb's copy keeps in-frame clones and lacks some. The sample has approximately 400,000 clones; approximately 89% are singletons. Sequenced material: peripheral blood. These TCRs come from a woman between 50 and 59 years old with COVID-19, enrolled during active disease.

The chain carries TRBV6-5 and TRBJ1-2; possible D gene TRBD1, 6 bases. There are 14 residues in the CDR3. The V gene's germline CDR1 is MNHEY and CDR2 SVGAGI. V lost 7 bases, J lost 3 bases, and 15 bases lay in between. CDR3 sequence: CASKPGTSHYGYTF. The CDR3 nucleotides read TGTGCCAGCAAACCCGGGACATCTCACTATGGCTACACCTTC.

The V call is TRBV24-1, the J call TRBJ1-1; 7 positions agree with TRBD1. The V segment lost 7 bases and the J segment 1 base; nucleotides outside the gene matches: 5. CDR1 and CDR2 (germline): KGHDR, SFDVKD. The CDR3 loop spans 14 amino acids. This chain's CDR3 is CATRPQGGNTEAFF. DNA for the CDR3: TGTGCCACCAGGCCCCAGGGGGGGAACACTGAAGCTTTCTTT.

This chain connects TRBV19 to TRBJ2-2; 11 bases align to TRBD1. CDR1 and CDR2 (germline): LNHDA, SQIVND (reference sequence). The CDR3 contains 16 residues. The J segment lost 4 bases and the V segment lost 5 bases, leaving 6 bases of the junction unmatched. The CDR3 DNA is TGTGCCAGTAGTGTCCTAGGGACAGGGGGCACCGGGGAGCTGTTTTTT. Its protein product is CASSVLGTGGTGELFF.

The gene calls are TRBV12-3 or TRBV12-4 and TRBJ1-4; D unclear. V dropped 3 bases and J dropped 8 bases, with 10 bases sitting between them. The CDR3 contains 13 residues. The CDR3 spells CASSFQQEEKLFF. Here the CDR3 DNA reads TGTGCCAGCAGTTTCCAGCAGGAAGAAAAACTGTTTTTT.

Here the CDR3 reads CASSLVGGRVGSPLHF. CDR3 nucleotide sequence: TGTGCCAGCAGCTTAGTTGGAGGGCGTGTAGGCTCACCCCTCCACTTT. This chain joins TRBV11-2 and TRBJ1-6; D not resolved. This CDR3 region has 16 residues. The V end was cut by 1 base, the J end by 10 bases, with 17 bases between. Per the germline V gene, CDR1 is SGHAT and CDR2 is FQNNGV.

The chain recombines TRBV6-5 with TRBJ1-2; TRBD1 is a possible D gene (5 bases). CDR1 MNHEY and CDR2 SVGAGI come from the germline V gene. V lost 6 bases and J lost 1, with 12 bases in between. The CDR3 length is 14 residues. The CDR3 reads CASRGGGVNYGYTF. CDR3 DNA: TGTGCCAGCAGGGGGGGAGGGGTTAACTATGGCTACACCTTC.

J is TRBJ2-1 and V is TRBV7-2, with 14 bases lining up with TRBD2. Per the germline V gene, CDR1 is SGHTA and CDR2 is FQGNSA. The CDR3 has 14 residues. V dropped 5 bases and J dropped 12; count of bases not matched to a gene: 6. The CDR3 here is CASSRTSGGRGQFF. The CDR3 bases are TGTGCCAGCAGCCGGACTAGCGGGGGGAGGGGGCAGTTCTTC.

In its sample, this clone was seen once. V and J are TRBV1 and TRBJ1-4; whether TRBD1, the table's D call, matches the DNA was not checked. TRBV1 is classified as a pseudogene. The CDR3 is 17 residues long. Here the CDR3 reads CTNLLRQPKATNEKLFF. CDR3 bases: TGCACCAACCTTCTGAGACAGCCCAAAGCAACTAATGAAAAACTGTTTTTT.

The V gene is TRBV2, the J gene TRBJ2-2; weak D call: TRBD2 (6 bases). Germline lookup yields CDR1 SNHLY and CDR2 FYNNEI. Trimming shortened V by 9 bases and J by 5 bases, and 13 bases separated the two germline ends. The CDR3 loop spans 13 amino acids. CDR3 residues: CARRGGITGELFF. DNA for the CDR3: TGTGCCAGACGGGGAGGAATTACCGGGGAGCTGTTTTTT. Using reference TRBV2 and TRBJ2-2 for the parts outside the CDR3, the full variable domain is EPEVTQTPSHQVTQMGQEVILRCVPISNHLYFYWYRQILGQKVEFLVSFYNNEISEKSEIFDDQFSVERPDGSNFTLKIRSTKLEDSAMYFCARRGGITGELFFGEGSRLTVL.

CDR3 DNA: TGTGCCAGCAGTGAATTGTATGGGACAGGATCGAGCAATCAGCCCCAGCATTTT. Amino acids: CASSELYGTGSSNQPQHF. This chain connects TRBV2 to TRBJ1-5, with TRBD1 matching 8 bases. The ends lost 2 bases at V and 1 base at J; junction bases unmatched: 10. The CDR3 loop spans 18 amino acids. CDR1 is SNHLY, CDR2 FYNNEI, per germline.

This chain joins TRBV4-1 and TRBJ2-6; D is possibly TRBD1 (6 bases). Germline CDR1 is MGHRA and CDR2 is YSYEKL. Trimming removed 5 bases from V and 4 bases from J, with 15 bases in between. The CDR3 totals 16 residues. The CDR3 DNA reads TGCGCCAGCAGCGATTACAGGGCGGGCGGGGCCAACGTCCTGACTTTC. Translating it yields CASSDYRAGGANVLTF.

This chain connects TRBV27 to TRBJ2-1; 7 nucleotides agree with TRBD2. This CDR3 has 13 residues. Germline V gene lookup returns CDR1 MNHEY and CDR2 SMNVEV (reference sequence). J gave up 0 bases and V 9 bases, and 2 bases lay outside the gene matches. CDR3 coding DNA: TGTGCCAGTGCGGGGGTCTCCTACAATGAGCAGTTCTTC. Amino acids: CASAGVSYNEQFF.

This chain links TRBV3-1 (or the pseudogene TRBV3-2) with TRBJ2-3; 7 positions match TRBD1. Germline trimming cut 4 bases from V and 5 bases from J; bases unmatched to any gene: 15. Germline CDR1 and CDR2: LGHDT and YNNKEL (reference sequence). This CDR3 has 17 amino acids. CDR3 protein: CASSPSGAGGIEDTQYF. The DNA for the CDR3 is TGTGCCAGCAGCCCATCCGGGGCAGGGGGAATTGAAGATACGCAGTATTTT.

This clone was seen a single time. The chain combines TRBV5-6 with TRBJ1-5, with a tentative D call TRBD1 (5 bases). V shed 5 bases and J shed 6 bases, with 18 bases lying between them. CDR1 is SGHDT and CDR2 is YYEEEE in the germline V gene. This CDR3 comprises 15 residues. This chain's CDR3 is CASSWSGPGGQPQHF. The CDR3 nucleotides are TGTGCCAGCAGTTGGTCGGGCCCCGGGGGTCAGCCCCAGCATTTT.

This clone appeared once. The genes are TRBV12-3 or TRBV12-4 and TRBJ2-1; D is unclear. The V gene lost 10 bases and the J gene lost 7 bases, with 17 bases spanning the gap. The CDR3 spans 13 residues. CDR3 coding DNA: TGTGCCACTAGTAATACTGGTCCGAATGAGCAGTTCTTC. Translated, it gives CATSNTGPNEQFF.

V and J are TRBV3-1 (or the pseudogene TRBV3-2) and TRBJ1-3, with TRBD1 identical over 10 bases. J lost 2 bases, V lost 4 bases, and 5 bases had no gene match. This CDR3 region has 16 residues. The germline V gene encodes CDR1 LGHDT and CDR2 YNNKEL (reference sequence). The CDR3 loop reads CASSLVGTGAGNTIYF. The CDR3 nucleotides are TGTGCCAGCAGCCTAGTTGGGACAGGGGCTGGAAACACCATATATTTT.